This T cell receptor (beta chain) was recovered during a study of PD-1 blockade in classical Hodgkin lymphoma. Study-level findings and limits: TCR diversity rose significantly by C4D1 in CD4+ but not CD8+ cells. Repertoire difference causes, possibly disease activity or prior therapy, remain undefined.

The CDR3 length is 16 residues. V was pared by 1 base and J by 1 base, with 5 bases of the junction left unmatched. Germline V gives CDR1 MDHEN, CDR2 SYDVKM. All the patients suffered relapse after autologous stem cell transplantation, and brentuximab vedotin exposure differed. Generated by immunoSEQ multiplex PCR, the TCRdb table keeps only in-frame clones and is missing some. The sample lists about 150,000 clones; 78% were seen once. Regarding this clone: The antigen remains undetermined.

Sequencing used peripheral blood mononuclear cells (PBMCs), obtained before the second cycle of nivolumab. The receptor's source is a human donor with classical Hodgkin lymphoma. The chain uses TRBV28 and TRBJ2-7; 9 bases align to TRBD1. CDR3 in amino acids: CASSLYGTGISYEQYF. The CDR3, as DNA: TGTGCCAGCAGTTTATACGGGACAGGGATTTCCTACGAGCAGTACTTC.